Following are 3 T cell receptor beta chains from one sample sequenced in a study of T-cell memory formation after mild COVID-19. TCRdb reprocessed the 5' RACE reads via MiXCR and lists one record per CDR3 protein. The data contain hundreds of thousands of distinct CDR3 sequences, more than 15% of them singletons. Sequencing used PBMCs or a T cell subset sorted from them (not recorded which). The receptor set was obtained from an adult woman who had mild COVID-19 (a few samples of this study predate the infection). Cell type and time point are not known.

The chain has TRBV7-3 and TRBJ2-5; 7 positions match TRBD2. This CDR3 is 15 amino acids long. Per germline, CDR1 SGHTA and CDR2 FQGTGA. With V trimmed by 2 bases and J by 7 bases, 10 bases remained unmatched. The CDR3 spells CASSLQQGGAGTQYF. CDR3 nucleotide sequence: TGTGCCAGCAGCTTACAGCAGGGAGGGGCGGGGACCCAGTACTTC. The full variable domain, its missing parts supplied by reference TRBV7-3 and TRBJ2-5, is GAGVSQTPSNKVTEKGKYVELRCDPISGHTALYWYRQSLGQGPEFLIYFQGTGAADDSGLPNDRFFAVRPEGSVSTLKIQRTERGDSAVYLCASSLQQGGAGTQYFGPGTRLLVL.

The CDR3 nucleotides are TGTGCCAGCTCACGGGACAGGGAGAACACTGAAGCTTTCTTT. Its protein product is CASSRDRENTEAFF. The gene calls are TRBV18 and TRBJ1-1; 9 bases agree with TRBD1. The V segment lost 4 bases and the J segment 1 base; nucleotides outside the gene matches: 1. Looked up from germline, CDR1 is KGHSH and CDR2 is LQKENI. The CDR3 is made up of 14 amino acids.

This clonotype came up many times. The chain combines TRBV5-1 with TRBJ1-1; possibly TRBD1 for D (5 bases). The CDR3 is made up of 13 amino acids. Germline CDR1 and CDR2: SGHRS and YFSETQ. The V end lost 0 bases, the J end lost 11 bases, and 14 bases lay between the germline ends. The CDR3 here is CASSLEAGRFAFF. The CDR3 DNA is TGCGCCAGCAGCTTGGAGGCAGGGAGGTTCGCTTTCTTT.